This T cell receptor (beta chain) was recovered during a study of human T cells and chemical hapten exposure. As for the study in general: Alopecia areata, totalis or universalis affected patients who were mostly female.

This clonotype has a count of ten or more. One entry per CDR3 protein, called by TCRdb with MiXCR from the RACE reads. This sample has about 340,000 distinct CDR3 sequences, with approximately 6.9% found just once. This CDR3 region has 15 residues. Per the germline V gene, CDR1 is DFQATT and CDR2 is SNEGSKA (reference sequence). V lost 3 bases and J lost 1, with 15 bases in between. The time point is: patch test 1, 2 weeks after DPC sensitization. The treatment is: therapeutic diphenylcyclopropenone sensitization with weekly scalp DPC. The study drew its donors from alopecia patients who were 18 to 70 years old and suitable for DPC.

The receptor was isolated from a woman between 18 and 29 years old with alopecia areata. Some clones in this sample may be carry-over from other donors' samples. V gene TRBV20-1 combines with J gene TRBJ2-5; D may correspond to TRBD1 or TRBD2 (6 bases each). Sequenced material: whole blood, taken in connection with sensitization to the hapten diphenylcyclopropenone (DPC). CDR3 bases: TGCAGTGCTAGGTCTTCGGGGGCCCTCCAAGAGACCCAGTACTTC. Its protein is CSARSSGALQETQYF.